The 5 T cell receptor beta chains in this list originate from one sample, sequenced in a study of T cell responses to AZD1222 COVID-19 vaccine. Produced via immunoSEQ multiplex PCR; TCRdb's table is partial and in-frame only. The repertoire holds approximately 98,000 clones, with around nine tenths as singletons. Here the sequenced sample was peripheral blood, taken on day 0 of MenACWY control vaccination. Receptors originate from an adult in good health.

The rearrangement joins TRBV5-4 to TRBJ1-1; D is possibly TRBD1 (5 bases). The CDR3 contains 16 residues. Trimming took off 7 bases at V and 0 bases at J, with 19 bases between the two ends. Germline V CDR1 and CDR2: SGHNT, YYREEE (reference sequence). The CDR3 region has the DNA TGTGCCAGCCAAGACGGGACCCGTGGTATGAACACTGAAGCTTTCTTT. The encoded protein is CASQDGTRGMNTEAFF.

This sequence joins TRBV18 and TRBJ1-1, with D maybe TRBD1 (6 bases). Germline V lookup: CDR1 KGHSH, CDR2 LQKENI. The CDR3 totals 15 residues. Trimming removed 1 base from V and 0 bases from J, with 9 bases in between. CDR3 residues: CASSPQGVLNTEAFF. The CDR3 DNA reads as TGTGCCAGCTCACCACAGGGGGTACTGAACACTGAAGCTTTCTTT.

The chain employs TRBV11-2 and TRBJ1-4, with a tentative D call TRBD1 (5 bases). The CDR3 has 14 amino acids. Between the trimmed V and J ends, which lost 1 base and 8 bases, there was a span of 11 bases. Germline CDR1 and CDR2: SGHAT and FQNNGV. CDR3 in DNA: TGTGCCAGCAGCTTAGCAGGGTTAGGAGAAAAACTGTTTTTT. It translates to CASSLAGLGEKLFF.

J is TRBJ2-3 and V is TRBV10-1, with TRBD2 as a possible D gene (6 bases). This CDR3 has 14 amino acids. V gave up 2 bases and J gave up 6 bases, with 12 bases separating them. Germline CDR1 is WNHNN and CDR2 is SYGVQD (reference sequence). The CDR3, as DNA: TGCGCCAGCAGTGAGGTCGCGGGGCTCGATACGCAGTATTTT. This encodes CASSEVAGLDTQYF.

The chain recombines TRBV4-1 with TRBJ1-2; 9 nucleotides align to TRBD1. Germline assignment: CDR1 MGHRA and CDR2 YSYEKL. This CDR3 region has 14 residues. Unmatched junction bases numbered 6, after V lost 3 bases and J lost 7 bases. CDR3 nucleotides: TGCGCCAGCAGCCAGACAGGGGGTTCGGGTGGCTACACCTTC. As protein: CASSQTGGSGGYTF.